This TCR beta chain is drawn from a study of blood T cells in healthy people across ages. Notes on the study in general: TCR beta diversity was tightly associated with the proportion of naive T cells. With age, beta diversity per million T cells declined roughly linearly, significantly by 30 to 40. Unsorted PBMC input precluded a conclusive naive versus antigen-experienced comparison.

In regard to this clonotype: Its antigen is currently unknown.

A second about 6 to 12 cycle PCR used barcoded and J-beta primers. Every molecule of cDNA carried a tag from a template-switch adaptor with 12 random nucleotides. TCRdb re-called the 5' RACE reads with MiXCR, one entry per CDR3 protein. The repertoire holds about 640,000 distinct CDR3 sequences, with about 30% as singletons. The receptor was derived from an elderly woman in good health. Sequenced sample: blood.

The CDR3, as DNA: TGTGCCAGCAGCGCCACACAGAGTGGCTACACCTTC. It codes for CASSATQSGYTF. The V gene is TRBV7-2, the J gene TRBJ1-2, with D hard to call. CDR3 length equals 12 residues. Between the trimmed V and J ends, which lost 5 bases and 7 bases, there was a span of 11 bases. From germline, CDR1 is SGHTA and CDR2 FQGNSA.